A selection of T cell receptor beta chains follows, all from one sample in a study of T cells in localized non-small cell lung cancer. Measured with immunoSEQ multiplex PCR; TCRdb has only the in-frame clones, and not every one. The data contain around 3,600 clones, more than 20% of them singletons. The sequencing here drew on lung tumor tissue, taken before any cancer treatment. These receptors came from a woman between 35 and 75 years old with stage I lung adenocarcinoma. The CDR3 runs from the conserved cysteine through the conserved F or W. A D gene is named only where the DNA matches it firmly. Clone size appears in some rows only: once, few, many, or a class for an expanded clone.

>-|TRBJ1-4|TRBV2|-
TGTGCCAGTAAACAGCACAAGATAACTAATGAAAAACTGTTTTTT
CASKQHKITNEKLFF
>-|TRBJ1-5|TRBV6-8|-
TGTGCCAGCAGTGAGGACCTCAATCAGCCCCAGCATTTT
CASSEDLNQPQHF
>-|TRBJ1-6|TRBV10-3|-
TGTGCCATCAGTGAGCCGGGGAGAGTACCCCTCCACTTT
CAISEPGRVPLHF
>-|TRBJ2-7|TRBV11-3|few
TGTGCCAGCACCCCGGGGTCAGCCCGCTACGAGCAGTACTTC
CASTPGSARYEQYF
>-|TRBJ1-1|TRBV6-8|few
TGTGCCAGCAGTTACTCGACGGGTAACACTGAAGCTTTCTTT
CASSYSTGNTEAFF
>-|TRBJ1-5|TRBV19|-
TGTGCCAGTAGTATAGCCGGGGACAATCAGCCCCAGCATTTT
CASSIAGDNQPQHF
>TRBD1|TRBJ1-2|TRBV11-3|few
TGTGCCAGCAGCTCTCGCTCGGGACAGACCTATGGCTACACCTTC
CASSSRSGQTYGYTF
>TRBD1|TRBJ1-5|TRBV11-3|-
TGTGCCAGCAGCCACGGGACAGGGACCATCAATCAGCCCCAGCATTTT
CASSHGTGTINQPQHF
>TRBD1|TRBJ1-1|TRBV2|few
TGTGCCAGCAGTGAAGCGCAGGGGGCCGGGTCCACTGAAGCTTTCTTT
CASSEAQGAGSTEAFF
>-|TRBJ1-5|TRBV10-2|-
TGCGCCAGCACCCGAGGAGGGGGAGGTGGTCAGCCCCAGCATTTT
CASTRGGGGGQPQHF
>-|TRBJ2-7|TRBV6-7|-
TGTGCCAGCAGCCGGGACTGCGAGCAGTACTTC
CASSRDCEQYF
>TRBD1|TRBJ1-2|TRBV19|-
TGTGCCAGTAGTACTGGACAGGGGACCCCATATGGCTACACCTTC
CASSTGQGTPYGYTF
>-|TRBJ2-2|TRBV5-1|-
TGCGCCAGCAGCTTGGTTGTAGCGAGCGCCGGGGAGCTGTTTTTT
CASSLVVASAGELFF
>-|TRBJ2-7|TRBV6-8|-
TGTGCCAGCAGTTACTCGAACGCAGGAACCTACGAGCAGTACTTC
CASSYSNAGTYEQYF
>-|TRBJ2-1|TRBV4-1|few
TGCGCCAGCAGCCAAGATGTAGCCGAGGCGCACAATGAGCAGTTCTTC
CASSQDVAEAHNEQFF
>-|TRBJ1-6|TRBV1|few
TGCACCAGCAGCCTAAGCCACGACAGGGGCTGGTCACCCCTCCACTTT
CTSSLSHDRGWSPLHF
>-|TRBJ1-5|TRBV28|few
TGTGCCAGCAGCTCCGACAGAGTCAACTATCAGCCCCAGCATTTT
CASSSDRVNYQPQHF
>TRBD2|TRBJ2-1|TRBV11-3|medium-sized
TGTGCCAGCAGCTTGCCTGTGATAGCGGGGAGGGAGCAGTTCTTC
CASSLPVIAGREQFF
>TRBD1|TRBJ2-2|TRBV11-3|-
TGTGCCAGCAGCTTCCCGGGACAGGGGTCCGGGGAGCTGTTTTTT
CASSFPGQGSGELFF
>-|TRBJ2-5|TRBV9|medium-sized
TGTGCCAGCAGTGGCGAACTAGTTGGAGAGACCCAGTACTTC
CASSGELVGETQYF
>-|TRBJ1-5|TRBV19|-
TGTGCCAGTAGTATAGGACGGACACTCGGTCAGCCCCAGCATTTT
CASSIGRTLGQPQHF
>-|TRBJ2-2|TRBV7-6|-
TGTGCCAGCAGCTTACCAAGTAGGGGCCACGGGGAGCTGTTTTTT
CASSLPSRGHGELFF
>-|TRBJ1-1|TRBV18|-
TGTGCCAGCTCGGGCCGAATGAACACTGAAGCTTTCTTT
CASSGRMNTEAFF
>-|TRBJ2-1|TRBV6-1|-
TGTGCCAGCAGTGAAGTGGGGGGGCCTTGGAATGAGCAGTTCTTC
CASSEVGGPWNEQFF
>TRBD1|TRBJ1-6|TRBV11-3|few
TGTGCCAGCGGAGACGGACAGGGGGCGAATTCACCCCTCCACTTT
CASGDGQGANSPLHF
>-|TRBJ1-2|TRBV5-1|-
TGCGCCAGCAGCTTGTTTCCGGTCGCCGGTAACTATGGCTACACCTTC
CASSLFPVAGNYGYTF
>TRBD2|TRBJ2-3|TRBV5-1|-
TGCGCCAGCAGCTTGGGCCCTAGCGGGAGCACAGATACGCAGTATTTT
CASSLGPSGSTDTQYF
>-|TRBJ2-5|TRBV2|few
TGTGCCAGCAGAAGAGAGGGAGAGACCCAGTACTTC
CASRREGETQYF
>-|TRBJ2-7|TRBV6-8|-
TGTGCCAGCAGTTACGCGGGGACCGACACCTACGAGCAGTACTTC
CASSYAGTDTYEQYF
>-|TRBJ2-5|TRBV9|few
TGTGCCAGCAGTGAAGGGCGTGTGAGGGGGATAGGGGAGACCCAGTACTTC
CASSEGRVRGIGETQYF
>TRBD1|TRBJ1-5|TRBV5-1|-
TGCGCCAGCAGCTCGGGGGACAGGGGCAATCAGCCCCAGCATTTT
CASSSGDRGNQPQHF
>-|TRBJ1-5|TRBV23-1|-
TGCGCCAGCAGCTTCGAGGGCGATCAGCCCCAGCATTTT
CASSFEGDQPQHF
>-|TRBJ1-3|TRBV6-8|-
TGTGCCAGCACCTCGCGGTCTGGGAACACCATATATTTT
CASTSRSGNTIYF
>-|TRBJ2-7|TRBV18|-
TGTGCCAGCTCACCAGGATCCTACGAGCAGTACTTC
CASSPGSYEQYF
>-|TRBJ1-1|TRBV19|few
TGTGCCAGTAGTACCCTCCAGACTCTGAACACTGAAGCTTTCTTT
CASSTLQTLNTEAFF
>-|TRBJ2-7|TRBV19|-
TGTGCCAGTAGTCCGGCCTGGGGGAGGAACGAGCAGTACTTC
CASSPAWGRNEQYF
>-|TRBJ1-5|TRBV19|-
TGTGCCAGTAGTAACCCCCGGAAAGGGCCTAATCAGCCCCAGCATTTT
CASSNPRKGPNQPQHF
>-|TRBJ2-1|TRBV12-5|-
TGTGCTAGTGGTTTGGATCCCGGGGCCAATGAGCAGTTCTTC
CASGLDPGANEQFF
>-|TRBJ1-1|TRBV6-9|-
TGTGCCAGTGCCGGCAGTATTGAAGCTTTCTTT
CASAGSIEAFF
>-|TRBJ1-4|TRBV6-7|-
TGTGCCAGCAGCTCCCAACGACAGGTATCTAATGAAAAACTGTTTTTT
CASSSQRQVSNEKLFF
>TRBD1|TRBJ1-2|TRBV5-1|-
TGCGCCAGCAGCTGGGGACAGGGGGCCTCATCCTATGGCTACACCTTC
CASSWGQGASSYGYTF
>-|TRBJ2-2|TRBV6-8|-
TGTGCCAGCACCGCCGATTGGGGGTCCGGGGAGCTGTTTTTT
CASTADWGSGELFF
>TRBD1|TRBJ2-2|TRBV15|-
TGTGCCACCAGCAGGCCACAGGGGGCAGGCGGGGAGCTGTTTTTT
CATSRPQGAGGELFF
>-|TRBJ2-6|TRBV29-1|-
TGCAGCGTTGTAGAAACTGGGGCCAACGTCCTGACTTTC
CSVVETGANVLTF
>TRBD2|TRBJ2-5|TRBV11-3|medium-sized
TGTGCCAGCAGCTTGGTTCGTGCGGGGGGGCCCTCCCAAGAGACCCAGTACTTC
CASSLVRAGGPSQETQYF
>-|TRBJ1-2|TRBV11-3|-
TGTGCCAGCAGCCGAGGGGTTTTAAACTATGGCTACACCTTC
CASSRGVLNYGYTF
>-|TRBJ1-1|TRBV9|few
TGTGCCAGCAGCGTCGAAGTAGGGCGAGACACTGAAGCTTTCTTT
CASSVEVGRDTEAFF
>-|TRBJ2-2|TRBV5-1|once
TGCGCCAGCAGCTTGGATGGACTAACGAACACCGGGGAGCTGTTTTTT
CASSLDGLTNTGELFF
>-|TRBJ2-1|TRBV23-1|-
TGCGCCAGCAGCTTGGTGGGGAGCTCCTACAATGAGCAGTTCTTC
CASSLVGSSYNEQFF
>TRBD2|TRBJ2-7|TRBV11-3|-
TGTGCCAGCAGCTTAAAGAGCGGGAGCCTCTCCCTCAACGAGCAGTACTTC
CASSLKSGSLSLNEQYF
>-|TRBJ1-1|TRBV18|few
TGTGCCAGCTCGGGGGACATGAACACTGAAGCTTTCTTT
CASSGDMNTEAFF
>TRBD1|TRBJ1-1|TRBV6-8|few
TGTGCCAGCAGTTCCCCGGGACAGGGGACTGAAGCTTTCTTT
CASSSPGQGTEAFF
>-|TRBJ2-6|TRBV11-3|medium-sized
TGTGCCAGCAGCTTAGAACTGGGAACTGGGGCCAACGTCCTGACTTTC
CASSLELGTGANVLTF